The rows below give T cell receptor beta chains drawn from one sample of a study of blood T cell repertoires in COVID-19. Repertoires were generated with immunoSEQ multiplex PCR, while TCRdb's copy carries only in-frame clones and drops some. This table has more than 250,000 clones, 70% to 90% appearing once. Sequencing input: PBMCs or T cells enriched from blood (not recorded which). These receptors originate from a woman between 25 and 40 years old who had recovered from COVID-19. CDR3s include the opening cysteine and the closing phenylalanine or tryptophan. The D gene is left open where the match is weak. The size field is filled for only some rows; it gives once, few, many or a size class.

clone size	D gene	V gene	J gene	CDR3 DNA	CDR3 protein
NA	TRBD2	TRBV11-3	TRBJ2-5	TGTGCCAGCAGCTTGGGAGGGCAAGAGACCCAGTACTTC	CASSLGGQETQYF
NA	NA	TRBV9	TRBJ1-2	TGTGCCAGCAGCCCTACCGGGGGTTTTAGCTATGGCTACACCTTC	CASSPTGGFSYGYTF
NA	NA	TRBV19	TRBJ1-3	TGTGCCAGTAGAATCTCCCACAGAGCTGGAAACACCATATATTTT	CASRISHRAGNTIYF
NA	NA	TRBV7-8	TRBJ1-6	TGTGCCAGCAGCTTAGGGGTTGGAGATTCACCCCTCCACTTT	CASSLGVGDSPLHF
once	NA	TRBV21-1	TRBJ1-4	TGTGCCGGACACTCGAGGGAAAAACTGTTTTTT	CAGHSREKLFF
NA	NA	TRBV6-2/TRBV6-3	TRBJ1-1	TGTGCCAGCAGCGCAAAGGGGCTGGGGGGCACTGAAGCTTTCTTT	CASSAKGLGGTEAFF
NA	NA	TRBV30	TRBJ1-4	TGTGCCTGGAGTGTCGGAGGGAATGAAAAACTGTTTTTT	CAWSVGGNEKLFF
NA	TRBD1	TRBV4-3	TRBJ2-1	TGCGCCAGCAGCCAAGAGGACAGGGGAGCGGTTGAGCAGTTCTTC	CASSQEDRGAVEQFF
NA	NA	TRBV6-5	TRBJ1-2	TGTGCCAGCAGTTACTCGGGGGACACCTTATATGGCTACACCTTC	CASSYSGDTLYGYTF
once	NA	TRBV19	TRBJ1-1	TGTGCCAGTAGTATAAATACAGGTTACGGTGAAGCTTTCTTT	CASSINTGYGEAFF
NA	NA	TRBV11-2	TRBJ2-7	TGTGCCAGCAGCGGAGGGGTGATACGGACCTACGAGCAGTACTTC	CASSGGVIRTYEQYF
NA	NA	TRBV4-2	TRBJ1-1	TGTGCCAGCAGCCAAGAGTCAAAAACTGAAGCTTTCTTT	CASSQESKTEAFF
NA	NA	TRBV18	TRBJ1-3	TGTGCCAGCTCACCGGCGTCACAGTCTGGAAACACCATATATTTT	CASSPASQSGNTIYF
NA	NA	TRBV7-8	TRBJ1-3	TGTGCCAGCAGCTTAGTAGGGGTGACAGGCTTCTCTGGAAACACCATATATTTT	CASSLVGVTGFSGNTIYF
once	NA	TRBV11-3	TRBJ1-1	TGTGCCAGCAGCTTGGGCTCTGACACTGAAGCTTTCTTT	CASSLGSDTEAFF
few	NA	TRBV19	TRBJ2-5	TGTGCCAGTAGTATTCAGGGGAAAGAGACCCAGTACTTC	CASSIQGKETQYF
NA	NA	TRBV5-1	TRBJ1-5	TGCGCCAGCAGCCCCGGGACGGAGGGGTATAGCAATCAGCCCCAGCATTTT	CASSPGTEGYSNQPQHF
NA	NA	TRBV19	TRBJ1-2	TGTGCCAGTAGTATAGGACCGGGTCCCGAGATCTATGGCTACACCTTC	CASSIGPGPEIYGYTF
NA	TRBD1	TRBV3-1/TRBV3-2	TRBJ1-1	TGTGCCAGCAGACAGGGACAGCCAAACACTGAAGCTTTCTTT	CASRQGQPNTEAFF
NA	NA	TRBV27	TRBJ2-3	TGTGCCAGCAGTCCCTCTAGCACAGATACGCAGTATTTT	CASSPSSTDTQYF
few	TRBD2	TRBV19	TRBJ2-1	TGTGCCAGTAGCATATCCGGGACTAGCGGGGACAATGAGCAGTTCTTC	CASSISGTSGDNEQFF
NA	TRBD1	TRBV13	TRBJ1-1	TGTGCCAGCAGCTTAGACGGCACAGGGGACACTGAAGCTTTCTTT	CASSLDGTGDTEAFF
NA	TRBD2	TRBV29-1	TRBJ2-3	TGCAGCGTTAAGTTGGGGCTAGCGGGGGGGAAATATAGAACAGATACGCAGTATTTT	CSVKLGLAGGKYRTDTQYF
NA	NA	TRBV12-3/TRBV12-4	TRBJ1-2	TGTGCCAGCAGTTCTCAGGGTCCCTATGGCTACACCTTC	CASSSQGPYGYTF
NA	NA	TRBV27	TRBJ1-2	TGTGCCAGCAGGGGGGCCATGGGGGCCTATGGCTACACCTTC	CASRGAMGAYGYTF
NA	NA	TRBV27	TRBJ1-6	TGTGCCAGCAGTTTAGGTTGGGCAGGTTATAATTCACCCCTCCACTTT	CASSLGWAGYNSPLHF
NA	NA	TRBV12-3/TRBV12-4	TRBJ1-1	TGTGCCAGCAGTTGGGGGACATCGTGGGCTTTCTTT	CASSWGTSWAFF
NA	TRBD1	TRBV27	TRBJ1-1	TGTGCCAGCAGTTTAAGGGGACAGGGCAGGGTGAACACTGAAGCTTTCTTT	CASSLRGQGRVNTEAFF
NA	NA	TRBV2	TRBJ2-3	TGTGCCAGCAGTAACGACAAGGGGGTTTCCACAGATACGCAGTATTTT	CASSNDKGVSTDTQYF
NA	NA	TRBV7-3	TRBJ1-6	TGTGCCAGCAGCTCGAAACAGGATTCACCCCTCCACTTT	CASSSKQDSPLHF